A selection of T cell receptor beta chains follows, all from one sample in a study of shared clonotypes between healthy human individuals. Data came from immunoSEQ multiplex PCR; TCRdb stores just in-frame clones and leaves some out. The sample carries 2.3 million or so clones, 93% recorded once. Material: naive CD4+ T cells from PBMCs. The receptors come from a man between 18 and 35 years old in good health. Some clones in this sample may be carry-over from other donors' samples. Both conserved end residues are part of each CDR3. D genes are given only for firm matches. The listing skips clone size in some rows; elsewhere it reads once, few, many or a size class.

d_gene | abundance | j_gene | v_gene | CDR3aa | CDR3nt
TRBD1 | . | TRBJ1-2 | TRBV7-9 | CASSQDSRGPGYTF | TGTGCCAGCAGTCAAGATTCCAGGGGGCCTGGCTACACCTTC
TRBD2 | . | TRBJ2-7 | TRBV5-4 | CASSPGGSESSYEQYF | TGTGCCAGCAGCCCGGGCGGGAGCGAAAGCTCCTACGAGCAGTACTTC
TRBD2 | . | TRBJ2-2 | TRBV28 | CASSFLAGVANTGELFF | TGTGCCAGCAGTTTTCTCGCGGGAGTTGCGAACACCGGGGAGCTGTTTTTT
. | . | TRBJ2-7 | TRBV5-1 | CASSLVRQDSYEQYF | TGCGCCAGCAGCTTGGTTAGACAGGACTCCTACGAGCAGTACTTC
TRBD2 | . | TRBJ2-5 | TRBV5-1 | CASSLAGLAGETQYF | TGCGCCAGCAGCTTGGCCGGACTAGCGGGAGAGACCCAGTACTTC
TRBD1 | . | TRBJ2-1 | TRBV15 | CATSRGQATLGQFF | TGTGCCACCAGCAGGGGACAGGCCACCCTGGGTCAGTTCTTC
. | . | TRBJ2-5 | TRBV7-9 | CASSWAKGFGQETQYF | TGTGCCAGCAGCTGGGCCAAGGGGTTCGGCCAAGAGACCCAGTACTTC
. | . | TRBJ1-1 | TRBV7-3 | CASSLVGAGEAFF | TGTGCCAGCAGCTTAGTGGGGGCAGGTGAAGCTTTCTTT
. | few | TRBJ1-1 | TRBV14 | CASSPTRARPASEAFF | TGTGCCAGCAGCCCCACACGAGCCCGACCGGCGTCGGAAGCTTTCTTT
. | . | TRBJ2-1 | TRBV5-1 | CASSAGHSGSNEQFF | TGCGCCAGCAGCGCGGGACACTCAGGGAGCAATGAGCAGTTCTTC
. | . | TRBJ2-7 | TRBV7-2 | CASSLAPDGTYEQYF | TGTGCCAGCAGCTTAGCTCCTGACGGAACCTACGAGCAGTACTTC
TRBD2 | . | TRBJ2-3 | TRBV7-7 | CASSPASGNTDTQYF | TGTGCCAGCAGCCCAGCTAGCGGGAACACAGATACGCAGTATTTT
. | . | TRBJ1-5 | TRBV28 | CASSKPAAGQPQHF | TGTGCCAGCAGCAAACCAGCGGCAGGTCAGCCCCAGCATTTT
. | . | TRBJ2-5 | TRBV18 | CASSPLDPPGYF | TGTGCCAGCTCACCACTCGACCCCCCCGGTTACTTC
. | . | TRBJ2-3 | TRBV7-3 | CASSLGPTGDTQYF | TGTGCCAGCAGCTTAGGCCCCACGGGGGATACGCAGTATTTT
. | . | TRBJ2-7 | TRBV5-4 | CASSLAPASYEQYF | TGTGCCAGCAGCTTGGCCCCAGCAAGCTACGAGCAGTACTTC
. | . | TRBJ2-6 | TRBV4-3 | CASSQGTGTSGANVLTF | TGCGCCAGCAGCCAGGGGACCGGAACCTCTGGGGCCAACGTCCTGACTTTC
. | . | TRBJ1-2 | TRBV25-1 | CASSESDRSWGYTF | TGTGCCAGCAGTGAAAGTGACAGATCGTGGGGCTACACCTTC
. | . | TRBJ2-7 | TRBV7-9 | CASSLHSGTLISSYEQYF | TGTGCCAGCAGCTTACACTCCGGGACACTTATTAGCTCCTACGAGCAGTACTTC
. | . | TRBJ1-1 | TRBV19 | CASTRGAEAFF | TGTGCCAGTACACGGGGGGCTGAAGCTTTCTTT
. | . | TRBJ2-4 | TRBV5-5 | CASSLAGIAKNIQYF | TGTGCCAGCAGCTTGGCCGGTATAGCCAAAAACATTCAGTACTTC
. | . | TRBJ2-3 | TRBV5-6 | CASSLSADTQYF | TGTGCCAGCAGCTTGTCAGCAGATACGCAGTATTTT
. | few | TRBJ1-4 | TRBV9 | CASSVSDSTEKLFF | TGTGCCAGCAGCGTTTCAGACAGCACGGAAAAACTGTTTTTT
. | . | TRBJ2-2 | TRBV7-2 | CASSRRVMNTGELFF | TGTGCCAGCAGCCGTCGGGTAATGAACACCGGGGAGCTGTTTTTT
. | . | TRBJ2-1 | TRBV18 | CASSPPEGVKDNEQFF | TGTGCCAGCTCACCACCGGAAGGGGTTAAGGACAATGAGCAGTTCTTC
. | . | TRBJ1-1 | TRBV25-1 | CASSDLAHGDEAFF | TGTGCCAGCAGTGACCTAGCCCACGGAGATGAAGCTTTCTTT
. | . | TRBJ1-4 | TRBV28 | CASSFSPGVATNEKLFF | TGTGCCAGCAGTTTCTCCCCAGGGGTGGCAACTAATGAAAAACTGTTTTTT
. | . | TRBJ1-5 | TRBV6-1 | CASSAGRGGSRPQHF | TGTGCCAGCAGTGCCGGGAGGGGGGGGTCCCGGCCCCAGCATTTT
TRBD1 | . | TRBJ2-7 | TRBV6-1 | CASRRDRINEQYF | TGTGCCAGCCGCCGGGACAGGATCAACGAGCAGTACTTC
. | few | TRBJ2-5 | TRBV6-5 | CASSYSGAQETQYF | TGTGCCAGCAGTTACTCGGGAGCCCAAGAGACCCAGTACTTC
TRBD1 | . | TRBJ1-2 | TRBV5-1 | CASSLQGEDYGYTF | TGCGCCAGCAGCTTACAGGGGGAAGACTATGGCTACACCTTC
TRBD2 | once | TRBJ2-1 | TRBV19 | CASSSKLGLAGGPRNEQFF | TGTGCCAGTAGTTCAAAATTGGGACTAGCGGGAGGGCCTAGGAATGAGCAGTTCTTC
. | . | TRBJ2-1 | TRBV12-5 | CASGSSSLSYNEQFF | TGTGCTAGTGGTTCCTCTAGCTTATCCTACAATGAGCAGTTCTTC
. | . | TRBJ2-1 | TRBV6-6 | CASSYRNEQFF | TGTGCCAGCAGCTACAGAAATGAGCAGTTCTTC
TRBD1 | few | TRBJ2-2 | TRBV5-1 | CASSLAGTGAGELFF | TGCGCCAGCAGCTTGGCTGGGACAGGGGCCGGGGAGCTGTTTTTT
. | . | TRBJ2-2 | TRBV29-1 | CSVEEQPYTGELFF | TGCAGCGTTGAAGAACAACCTTACACCGGGGAGCTGTTTTTT
. | . | TRBJ2-1 | TRBV19 | CASLGAHNEQFF | TGTGCCAGTCTGGGCGCTCACAATGAGCAGTTCTTC
. | . | TRBJ2-2 | TRBV10-2 | CASSFPGELFF | TGCGCCAGCAGTTTTCCCGGGGAGCTGTTTTTT
TRBD2 | . | TRBJ2-1 | TRBV5-1 | CASSLLAGGLLNEQFF | TGCGCCAGCAGCTTGTTGGCGGGAGGGCTTCTCAATGAGCAGTTCTTC
. | . | TRBJ2-4 | TRBV14 | CASSQDRGVSKNIQYF | TGTGCCAGCAGCCAAGACCGTGGAGTCAGCAAAAACATTCAGTACTTC
TRBD2 | . | TRBJ2-7 | TRBV30 | CASRERGRTYEQYF | TGTGCCTCCAGAGAGCGGGGGCGAACCTACGAGCAGTACTTC
. | . | TRBJ2-7 | TRBV18 | CASSPGTEQYF | TGTGCCAGCTCACCAGGGACCGAGCAGTACTTC
. | . | TRBJ2-6 | TRBV6-5 | CASRLLPGANVLTF | TGTGCCAGCAGGTTACTGCCTGGGGCCAACGTCCTGACTTTC
. | . | TRBJ1-3 | TRBV28 | CASGKIGGLTGNTIYF | TGTGCCAGCGGCAAAATAGGGGGTCTGACTGGAAACACCATATATTTT
. | . | TRBJ1-2 | TRBV28 | CASRPGALHYGYTF | TGTGCCAGCAGGCCTGGAGCCCTCCATTATGGCTACACCTTC
. | . | TRBJ1-4 | TRBV7-2 | CASSRQSSNEKLFF | TGTGCCAGCAGCCGACAGTCCTCTAATGAAAAACTGTTTTTT
. | . | TRBJ2-3 | TRBV28 | CASSPLGTGGRNTDTQYF | TGTGCCAGCAGTCCCCTCGGTACCGGGGGAAGAAACACAGATACGCAGTATTTT
TRBD1 | . | TRBJ1-2 | TRBV7-2 | CASSLGQGLYGYTF | TGTGCCAGCAGCCTGGGACAGGGTCTTTATGGCTACACCTTC
. | . | TRBJ2-1 | TRBV15 | CATSTYGAYNEQFF | TGTGCCACCAGCACTTATGGGGCCTACAATGAGCAGTTCTTC
. | . | TRBJ2-2 | TRBV5-1 | CASQVGANTGELFF | TGCGCCAGTCAGGTGGGGGCGAACACCGGGGAGCTGTTTTTT
. | . | TRBJ2-3 | TRBV28 | CASGVTDTQYF | TGTGCCAGCGGGGTCACAGATACGCAGTATTTT
. | . | TRBJ1-2 | TRBV19 | CASSIKGLNYGYTF | TGTGCCAGTAGTATTAAAGGACTGAACTATGGCTACACCTTC
. | . | TRBJ1-3 | TRBV11-2 | CASSLVGDRNTIYF | TGTGCCAGCAGCTTAGTCGGGGATAGAAACACCATATATTTT
. | . | TRBJ1-1 | TRBV6-1 | CASSALPGPFGTEAFF | TGTGCCAGCAGTGCCCTTCCGGGCCCCTTCGGCACTGAAGCTTTCTTT
. | . | TRBJ1-5 | TRBV6-5 | CASRPLASNQPQHF | TGTGCCAGCAGGCCCCTAGCCAGCAATCAGCCCCAGCATTTT